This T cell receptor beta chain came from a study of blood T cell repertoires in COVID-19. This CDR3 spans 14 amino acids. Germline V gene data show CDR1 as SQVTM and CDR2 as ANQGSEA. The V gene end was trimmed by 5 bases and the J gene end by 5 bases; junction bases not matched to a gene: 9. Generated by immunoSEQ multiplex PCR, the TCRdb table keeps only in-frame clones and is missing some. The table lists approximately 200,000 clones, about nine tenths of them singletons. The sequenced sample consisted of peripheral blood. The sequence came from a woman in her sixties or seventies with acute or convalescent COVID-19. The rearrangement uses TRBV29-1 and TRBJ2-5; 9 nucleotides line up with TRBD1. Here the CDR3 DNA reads TGCAGCGTTACGGACAGGGGAGGGTTTGAGACCCAGTACTTC. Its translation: CSVTDRGGFETQYF.